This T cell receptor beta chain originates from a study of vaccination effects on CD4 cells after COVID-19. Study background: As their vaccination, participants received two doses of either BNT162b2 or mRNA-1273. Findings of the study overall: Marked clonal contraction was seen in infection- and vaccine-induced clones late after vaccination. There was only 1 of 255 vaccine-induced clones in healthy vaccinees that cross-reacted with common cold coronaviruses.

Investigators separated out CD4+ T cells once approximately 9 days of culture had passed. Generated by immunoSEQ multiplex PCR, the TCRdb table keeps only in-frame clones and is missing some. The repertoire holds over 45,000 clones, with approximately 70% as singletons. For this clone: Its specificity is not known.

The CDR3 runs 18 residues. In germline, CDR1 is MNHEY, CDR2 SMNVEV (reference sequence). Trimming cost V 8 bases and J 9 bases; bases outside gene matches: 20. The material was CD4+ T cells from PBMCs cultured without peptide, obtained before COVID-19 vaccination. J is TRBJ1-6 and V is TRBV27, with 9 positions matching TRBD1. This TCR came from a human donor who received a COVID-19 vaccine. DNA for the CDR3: TGTGCCAGCGGCTCCACACCCCCCCTACAGGGGGCGCGTTCACCCCTCCACTTT. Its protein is CASGSTPPLQGARSPLHF.